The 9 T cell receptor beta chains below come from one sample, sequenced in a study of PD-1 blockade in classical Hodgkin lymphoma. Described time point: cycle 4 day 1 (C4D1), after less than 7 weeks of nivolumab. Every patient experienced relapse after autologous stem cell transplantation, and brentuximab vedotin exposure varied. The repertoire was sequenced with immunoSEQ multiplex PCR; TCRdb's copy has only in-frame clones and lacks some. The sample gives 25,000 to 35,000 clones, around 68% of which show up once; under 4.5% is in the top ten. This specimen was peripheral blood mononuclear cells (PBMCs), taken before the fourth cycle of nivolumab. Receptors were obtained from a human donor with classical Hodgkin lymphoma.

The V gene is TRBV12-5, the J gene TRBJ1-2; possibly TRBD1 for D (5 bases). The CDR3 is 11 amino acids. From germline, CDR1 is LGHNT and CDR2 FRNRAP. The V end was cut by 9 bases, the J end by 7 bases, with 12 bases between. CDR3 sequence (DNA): TGTGCTAGCGGTAAGGGACCTGGCTACACCTTC. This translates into CASGKGPGYTF.

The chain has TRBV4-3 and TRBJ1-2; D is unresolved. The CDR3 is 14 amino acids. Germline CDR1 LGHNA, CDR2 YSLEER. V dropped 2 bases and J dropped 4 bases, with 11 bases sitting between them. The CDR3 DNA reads TGCGCCAGCAGCCAATTGGCTTCAACCTATGGCTACACCTTC. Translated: CASSQLASTYGYTF.

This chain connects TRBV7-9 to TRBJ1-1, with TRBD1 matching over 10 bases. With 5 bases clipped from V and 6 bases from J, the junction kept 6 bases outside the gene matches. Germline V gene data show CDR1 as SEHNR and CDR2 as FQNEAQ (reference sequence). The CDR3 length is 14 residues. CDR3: CASSTRTGGPEAFF. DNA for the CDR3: TGTGCCAGCAGCACCCGGACAGGGGGACCTGAAGCTTTCTTT. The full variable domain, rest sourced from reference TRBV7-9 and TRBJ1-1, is DTGVSQNPRHKITKRGQNVTFRCDPISEHNRLYWYRQTLGQGPEFLTYFQNEAQLEKSRLLSDRFSAERPKGSFSTLEIQRTEQGDSAMYLCASSTRTGGPEAFFGQGTRLTVV.

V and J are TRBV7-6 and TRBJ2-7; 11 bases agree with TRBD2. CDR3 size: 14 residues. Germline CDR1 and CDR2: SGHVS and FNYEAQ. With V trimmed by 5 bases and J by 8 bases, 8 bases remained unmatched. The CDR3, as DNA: TGTGCCAGCAGCCGACTTAGCGGGGGGGAGCAGCAGTACTTC. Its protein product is CASSRLSGGEQQYF.

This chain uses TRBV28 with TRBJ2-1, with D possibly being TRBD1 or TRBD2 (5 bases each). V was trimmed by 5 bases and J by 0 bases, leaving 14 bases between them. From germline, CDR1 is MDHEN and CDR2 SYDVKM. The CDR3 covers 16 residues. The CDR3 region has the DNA TGTGCCAGCAGTGCAGGGACCCCGAGCTCCTACAATGAGCAGTTCTTC. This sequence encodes CASSAGTPSSYNEQFF.

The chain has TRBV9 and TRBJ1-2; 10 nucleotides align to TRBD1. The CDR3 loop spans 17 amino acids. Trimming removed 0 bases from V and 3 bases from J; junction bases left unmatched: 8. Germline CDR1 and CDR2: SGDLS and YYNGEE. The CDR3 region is CASSVVGGQGPHYGYTF. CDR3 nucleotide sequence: TGTGCCAGCAGCGTAGTTGGGGGACAGGGGCCGCACTATGGCTACACCTTC.

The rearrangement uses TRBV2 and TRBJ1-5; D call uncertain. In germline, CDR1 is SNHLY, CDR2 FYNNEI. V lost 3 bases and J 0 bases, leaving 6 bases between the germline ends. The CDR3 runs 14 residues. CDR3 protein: CASSEYSSNQPQHF. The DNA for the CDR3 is TGTGCCAGCAGTGAGTACAGTAGCAATCAGCCCCAGCATTTT.

The CDR3 here is CSVVAWTGREKLFF. CDR3 sequence (DNA): TGCAGCGTAGTAGCATGGACTGGGAGGGAAAAACTGTTTTTT. The V gene is TRBV29-1, the J gene TRBJ1-4; the D is unclear. V lost 6 bases, J lost 8 bases, and 19 bases lay in between. The CDR3 has 14 amino acids. In germline, CDR1 is SQVTM, CDR2 ANQGSEA.

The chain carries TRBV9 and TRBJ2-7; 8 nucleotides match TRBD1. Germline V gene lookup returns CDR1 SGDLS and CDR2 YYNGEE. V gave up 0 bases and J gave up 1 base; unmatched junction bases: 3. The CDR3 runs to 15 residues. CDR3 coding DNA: TGTGCCAGCAGCGTAGACACAGGGGGTTCCTACGAGCAGTACTTC. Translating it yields CASSVDTGGSYEQYF. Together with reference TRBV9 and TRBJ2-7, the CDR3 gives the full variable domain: DSGVTQTPKHLITATGQRVTLRCSPRSGDLSVYWYQQSLDQGLQFLIQYYNGEERAKGNILERFSAQQFPDLHSELNLSSLELGDSALYFCASSVDTGGSYEQYFGPGTRLTVT.